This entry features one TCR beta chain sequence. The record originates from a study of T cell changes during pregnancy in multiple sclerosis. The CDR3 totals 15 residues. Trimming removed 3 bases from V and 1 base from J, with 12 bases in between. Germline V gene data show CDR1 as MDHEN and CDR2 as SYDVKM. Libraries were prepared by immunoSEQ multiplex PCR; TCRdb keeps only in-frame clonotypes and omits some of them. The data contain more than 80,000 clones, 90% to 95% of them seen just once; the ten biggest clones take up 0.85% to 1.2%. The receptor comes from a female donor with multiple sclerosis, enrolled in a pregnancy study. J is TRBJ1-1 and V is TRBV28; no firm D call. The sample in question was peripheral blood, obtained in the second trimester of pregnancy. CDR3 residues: CASSFGPGTNTEAFF. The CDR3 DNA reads TGTGCCAGCAGTTTTGGTCCGGGAACGAACACTGAAGCTTTCTTT.